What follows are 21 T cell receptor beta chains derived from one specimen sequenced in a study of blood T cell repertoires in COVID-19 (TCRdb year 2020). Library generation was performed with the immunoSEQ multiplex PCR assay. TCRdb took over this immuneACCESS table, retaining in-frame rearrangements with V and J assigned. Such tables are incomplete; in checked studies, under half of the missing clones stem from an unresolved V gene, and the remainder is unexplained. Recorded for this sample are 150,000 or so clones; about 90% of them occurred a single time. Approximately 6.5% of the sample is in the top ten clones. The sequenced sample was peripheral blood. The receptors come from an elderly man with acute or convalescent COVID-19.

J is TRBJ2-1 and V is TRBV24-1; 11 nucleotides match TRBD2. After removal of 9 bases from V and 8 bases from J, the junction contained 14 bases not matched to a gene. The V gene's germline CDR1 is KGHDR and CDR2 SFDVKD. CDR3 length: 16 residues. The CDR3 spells CATRTLTSGGGDEQFF. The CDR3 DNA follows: TGTGCCACCCGAACACTAACTAGCGGGGGCGGGGATGAGCAGTTCTTC.

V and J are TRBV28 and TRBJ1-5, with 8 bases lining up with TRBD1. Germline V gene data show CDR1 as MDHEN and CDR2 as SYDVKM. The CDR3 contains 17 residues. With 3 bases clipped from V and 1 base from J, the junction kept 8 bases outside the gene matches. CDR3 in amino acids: CASSLPLNRGSNQPQHF. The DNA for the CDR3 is TGTGCCAGCAGTTTGCCCCTCAACAGGGGGAGCAATCAGCCCCAGCATTTT.

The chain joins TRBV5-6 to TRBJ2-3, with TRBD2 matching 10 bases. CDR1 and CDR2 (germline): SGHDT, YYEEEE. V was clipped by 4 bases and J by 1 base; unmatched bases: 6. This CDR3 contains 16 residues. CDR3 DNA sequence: TGTGCCAGCAGCCCGACGGGGACTAGCGGCACAGATACGCAGTATTTT. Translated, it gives CASSPTGTSGTDTQYF.

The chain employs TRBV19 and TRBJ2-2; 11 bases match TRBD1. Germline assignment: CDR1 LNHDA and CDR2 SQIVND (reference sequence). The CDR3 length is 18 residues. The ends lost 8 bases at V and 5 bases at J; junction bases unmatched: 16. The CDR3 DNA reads TGTGCCAGTCATGTCGGGACAGGGGGGCATAGACTTACCGGGGAGCTGTTTTTT. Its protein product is CASHVGTGGHRLTGELFF.

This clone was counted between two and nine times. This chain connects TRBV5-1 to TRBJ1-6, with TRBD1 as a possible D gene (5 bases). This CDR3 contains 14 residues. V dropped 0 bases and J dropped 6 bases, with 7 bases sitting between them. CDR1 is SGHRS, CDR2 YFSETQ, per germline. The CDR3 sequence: CASSLGQINSPLHF. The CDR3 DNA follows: TGCGCCAGCAGCTTGGGACAGATTAATTCACCCCTCCACTTT.

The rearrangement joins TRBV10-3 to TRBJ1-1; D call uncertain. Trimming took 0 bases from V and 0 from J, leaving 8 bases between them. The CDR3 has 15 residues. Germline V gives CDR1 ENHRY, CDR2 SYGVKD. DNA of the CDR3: TGTGCCATCAGTGAGTCAAGAGGATTGAACACTGAAGCTTTCTTT. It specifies CAISESRGLNTEAFF.

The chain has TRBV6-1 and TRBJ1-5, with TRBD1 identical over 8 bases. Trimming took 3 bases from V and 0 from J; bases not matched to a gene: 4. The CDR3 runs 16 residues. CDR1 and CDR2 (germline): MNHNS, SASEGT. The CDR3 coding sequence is TGTGCCAGCAGTGAGGACAGGGTATATAGCAATCAGCCCCAGCATTTT. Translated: CASSEDRVYSNQPQHF.

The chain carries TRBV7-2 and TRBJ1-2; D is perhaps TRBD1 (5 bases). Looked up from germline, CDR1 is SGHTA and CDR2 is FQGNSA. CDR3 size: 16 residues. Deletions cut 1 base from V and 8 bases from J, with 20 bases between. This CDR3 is CASSLGYMARAKGYTF. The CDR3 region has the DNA TGTGCCAGCAGCTTAGGGTACATGGCCAGGGCGAAAGGCTACACCTTC.

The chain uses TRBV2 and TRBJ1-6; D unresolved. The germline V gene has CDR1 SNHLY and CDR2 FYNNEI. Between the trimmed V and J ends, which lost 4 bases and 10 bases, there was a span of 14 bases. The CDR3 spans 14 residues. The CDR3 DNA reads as TGTGCCAGCAGTGTCGGTCCCACCATCTCACCCCTCCACTTT. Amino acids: CASSVGPTISPLHF.

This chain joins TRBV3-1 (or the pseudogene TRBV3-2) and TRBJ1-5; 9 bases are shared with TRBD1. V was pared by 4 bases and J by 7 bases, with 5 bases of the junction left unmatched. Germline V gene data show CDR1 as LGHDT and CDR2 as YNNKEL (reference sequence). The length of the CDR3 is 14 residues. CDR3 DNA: TGTGCCAGCAGCCTCGGGACAGGGTCACAGCCCCAGCATTTT. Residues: CASSLGTGSQPQHF.

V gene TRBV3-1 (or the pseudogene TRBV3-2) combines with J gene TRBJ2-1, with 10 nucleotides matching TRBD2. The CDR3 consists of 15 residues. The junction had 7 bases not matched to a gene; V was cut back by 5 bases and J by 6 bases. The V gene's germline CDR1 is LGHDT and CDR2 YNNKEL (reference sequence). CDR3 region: CASSNPGLASNEQFF. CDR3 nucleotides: TGTGCCAGCAGCAACCCGGGACTAGCGTCCAATGAGCAGTTCTTC.

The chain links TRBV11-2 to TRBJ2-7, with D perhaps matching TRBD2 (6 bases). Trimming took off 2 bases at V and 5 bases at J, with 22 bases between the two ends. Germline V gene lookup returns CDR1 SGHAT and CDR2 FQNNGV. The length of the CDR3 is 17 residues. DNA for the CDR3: TGTGCCAGCAGCTTATTTCGGGGCGGACCACGCGGGAACGAGCAGTACTTC. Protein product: CASSLFRGGPRGNEQYF. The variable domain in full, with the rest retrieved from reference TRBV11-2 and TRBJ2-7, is EAGVAQSPRYKIIEKRQSVAFWCNPISGHATLYWYQQILGQGPKLLIQFQNNGVVDDSQLPKDRFSAERLKGVDSTLKIQPAKLEDSAVYLCASSLFRGGPRGNEQYFGPGTRLTVT.

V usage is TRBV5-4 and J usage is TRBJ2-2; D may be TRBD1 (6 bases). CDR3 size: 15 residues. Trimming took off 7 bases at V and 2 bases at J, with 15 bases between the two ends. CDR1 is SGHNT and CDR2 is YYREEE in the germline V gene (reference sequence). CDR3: CASRDSRGNTGELFF. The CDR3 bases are TGTGCCAGCCGAGATAGCAGGGGTAACACCGGGGAGCTGTTTTTT.

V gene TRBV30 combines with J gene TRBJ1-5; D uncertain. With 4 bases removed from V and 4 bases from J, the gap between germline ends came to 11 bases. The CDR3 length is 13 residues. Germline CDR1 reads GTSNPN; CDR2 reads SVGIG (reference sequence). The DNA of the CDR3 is TGTGCCTGGAATGGGCAGGATAATCAGCCCCAGCATTTT. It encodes CAWNGQDNQPQHF.

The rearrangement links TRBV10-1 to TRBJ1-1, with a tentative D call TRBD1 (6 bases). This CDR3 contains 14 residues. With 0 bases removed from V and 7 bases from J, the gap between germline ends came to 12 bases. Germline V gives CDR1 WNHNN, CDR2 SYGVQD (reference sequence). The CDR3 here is CASSESGGLLEAFF. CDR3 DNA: TGCGCCAGCAGTGAGTCAGGGGGTCTACTTGAAGCTTTCTTT.

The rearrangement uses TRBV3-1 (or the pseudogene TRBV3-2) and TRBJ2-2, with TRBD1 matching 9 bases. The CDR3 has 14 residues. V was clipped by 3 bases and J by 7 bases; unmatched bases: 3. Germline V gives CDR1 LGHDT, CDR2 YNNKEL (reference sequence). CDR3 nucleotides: TGTGCCAGCAGCCAGGGACAGGGCGTCGGGGAGCTGTTTTTT. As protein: CASSQGQGVGELFF.

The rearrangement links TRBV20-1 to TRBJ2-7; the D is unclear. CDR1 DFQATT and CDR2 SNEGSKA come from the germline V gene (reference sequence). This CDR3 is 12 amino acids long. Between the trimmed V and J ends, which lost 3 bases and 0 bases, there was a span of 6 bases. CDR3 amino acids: CSASSSSYEQYF. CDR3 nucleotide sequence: TGCAGTGCTAGTTCTAGCTCCTACGAGCAGTACTTC.

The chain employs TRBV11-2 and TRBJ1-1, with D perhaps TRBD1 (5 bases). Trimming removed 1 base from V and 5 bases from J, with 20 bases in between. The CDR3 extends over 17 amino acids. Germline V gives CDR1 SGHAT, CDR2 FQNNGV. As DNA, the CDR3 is TGTGCCAGCAGCTTAGGTTGGTTCGCAGGGCGGTTGACTGAAGCTTTCTTT. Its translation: CASSLGWFAGRLTEAFF.

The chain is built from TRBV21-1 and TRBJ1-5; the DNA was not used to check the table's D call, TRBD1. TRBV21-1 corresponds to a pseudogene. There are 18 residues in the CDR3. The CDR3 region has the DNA TGTGCCAGCAGCAAAGCGCCTTCCAGGGATTTGCGCAATCAGCCCCAGCATTTT. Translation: CASSKAPSRDLRNQPQHF.

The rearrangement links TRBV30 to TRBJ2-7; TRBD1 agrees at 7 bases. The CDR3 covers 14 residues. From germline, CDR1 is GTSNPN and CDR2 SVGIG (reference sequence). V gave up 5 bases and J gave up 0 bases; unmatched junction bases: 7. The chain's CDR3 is CAWVRQGRSYEQYF. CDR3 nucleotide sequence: TGTGCCTGGGTAAGACAGGGCCGCTCCTACGAGCAGTACTTC.

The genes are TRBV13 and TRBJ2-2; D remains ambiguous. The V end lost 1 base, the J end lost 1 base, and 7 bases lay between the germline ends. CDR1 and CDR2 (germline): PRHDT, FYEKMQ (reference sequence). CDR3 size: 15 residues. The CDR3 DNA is TGTGCCAGCAGCTTAGATGGGCGGAACACCGGGGAGCTGTTTTTT. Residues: CASSLDGRNTGELFF.